These T cell receptor beta chains were read from a single sample in a study of neurological immune-mediated disorders. TCRdb re-called the 5' RACE reads with MiXCR, one entry per CDR3 protein. Of roughly 80,000 distinct CDR3 sequences in the sample, 10% were seen once. Sequencing input: PBMCs. Every receptor here comes from a man aged 35-49 years in good health. The CDR3 runs from the conserved cysteine through the conserved F or W. The D gene is left open where the match is weak. Not all rows give a size; the values are once, few, many and, for expanded clones, a class.

many	.	TRBV11-2	TRBJ1-1	CASSLEQGWSTEAFF	TGTGCCAGCAGCTTAGAACAGGGATGGAGCACTGAAGCTTTCTTT
.	.	TRBV3-1	TRBJ1-1	CASSQRGETFF	TGTGCCAGCAGCCAAAGGGGAGAAACTTTCTTT
many	.	TRBV20-1	TRBJ1-2	CSARDAGSNGYTF	TGCAGTGCTAGAGATGCAGGGTCGAATGGCTACACCTTC
many	TRBD2	TRBV5-6	TRBJ2-4	CASSLVSGGGSRTKNIQYF	TGTGCCAGCAGCTTGGTTTCGGGAGGGGGAAGTAGGACCAAAAACATTCAGTACTTC
many	.	TRBV27	TRBJ1-4	CASSLSRGGEKLFF	TGTGCCAGCAGTTTATCCAGGGGCGGTGAAAAACTGTTTTTT
many	.	TRBV2	TRBJ2-2	CASRERYTGELFF	TGTGCCAGCAGGGAGAGATACACCGGGGAGCTGTTTTTT
many	TRBD2	TRBV29-1	TRBJ2-1	CSGLAQDYNEQFF	TGCAGCGGACTAGCGCAAGATTACAATGAGCAGTTCTTC
.	TRBD1	TRBV6-1	TRBJ2-5	CVSSGQVSTGTQYF	TGTGTCAGCAGCGGACAGGTCTCGACGGGGACCCAGTACTTC
medium-sized	TRBD2	TRBV5-1	TRBJ2-3	CASSPLAGVTDTQYF	TGCGCCAGCAGCCCCTTAGCGGGAGTCACAGATACGCAGTATTTT
many	.	TRBV28	TRBJ2-1	CASSALPETYNEQFF	TGTGCCAGCAGTGCCCTCCCGGAAACCTACAATGAGCAGTTCTTC
.	.	TRBV27	TRBJ1-5	CASSSNQPHHF	TGTGCCAGCAGCTCGAATCAGCCCCATCATTTT
many	.	TRBV12-3/TRBV12-4	TRBJ1-5	CASREGTLNQPQHF	TGTGCCAGCAGGGAGGGGACACTCAATCAGCCCCAGCATTTT
many	.	TRBV2	TRBJ2-2	CASSPTRGRTGELFF	TGTGCCAGCAGCCCGACGAGGGGGAGAACCGGGGAGCTGTTTTTT
many	.	TRBV29-1	TRBJ1-5	CSVDCLVQPQHF	TGCAGCGTTGATTGTTTGGTCCAGCCCCAGCATTTT
many	.	TRBV27	TRBJ2-1	CASSLGGEKQFF	TGTGCCAGCAGTTTGGGCGGGGAGAAGCAGTTCTTC
many	.	TRBV28	TRBJ2-2	CASRSPYTGELFF	TGTGCCAGCAGAAGCCCCTACACCGGGGAGCTGTTTTTT
many	.	TRBV7-2	TRBJ2-1	CASSFGTYNEQFF	TGTGCCAGCAGCTTTGGTACCTACAATGAGCAGTTCTTC
many	TRBD1	TRBV6-1	TRBJ2-5	CASSETGGEMETQYF	TGTGCCAGCAGTGAAACAGGGGGCGAGATGGAGACCCAGTACTTC
many	.	TRBV6-4	TRBJ2-3	CASSPTGTSDTQYF	TGTGCCAGCAGTCCAACGGGGACGTCAGATACGCAGTATTTT
.	.	TRBV7-7	TRBJ2-5	CASSLTGFQETQYF	TGTGCCAGCAGTCTTACGGGGTTCCAAGAGACCCAGTACTTC
many	TRBD1	TRBV5-6	TRBJ2-2	CASSLASSQGAPPGELFF	TGTGCCAGCAGCTTGGCCAGTTCACAGGGGGCGCCCCCCGGGGAGCTGTTTTTT
many	TRBD1	TRBV7-9	TRBJ2-7	CASSLRAGQGINEQYF	TGTGCCAGCAGCTTAAGAGCAGGACAGGGAATAAACGAGCAGTACTTC
many	TRBD2	TRBV29-1	TRBJ2-3	CSVEAGGITDTQYF	TGCAGCGTTGAGGCGGGAGGAATCACAGATACGCAGTATTTT
many	.	TRBV10-3	TRBJ2-5	CAISEGRQETQYF	TGTGCCATCAGTGAGGGTAGGCAAGAGACCCAGTACTTC
many	.	TRBV5-6	TRBJ1-2	CASSLVRGADNYGYTF	TGTGCCAGCAGCTTGGTCAGGGGCGCTGATAACTATGGCTACACCTTC
many	.	TRBV20-1	TRBJ2-3	CSARQPGGAEGHRADTQYF	TGCAGTGCTAGACAACCAGGGGGGGCGGAGGGTCACAGGGCAGATACGCAGTATTTT
.	.	TRBV5-6	TRBJ2-7	CASSPGELSYEQYF	TGTGCCAGCAGCCCCGGCGAACTCTCCTACGAGCAGTACTTC
.	.	TRBV5-1	TRBJ2-3	CASSFEGGNTDTQYF	TGCGCCAGCAGCTTTGAGGGCGGGAACACAGATACGCAGTATTTT
many	.	TRBV12-3/TRBV12-4	TRBJ2-2	CASSFLIGARGELFF	TGTGCCAGCAGTTTCCTGATTGGGGCCAGGGGGGAGCTGTTTTTT
.	.	TRBV11-3	TRBJ2-5	CASSLYGSETQYF	TGTGCCAGCAGCTTATACGGTTCGGAGACCCAGTACTTC
many	.	TRBV5-1	TRBJ2-3	CASSPSGSFTDTQYF	TGCGCCAGCAGCCCATCCGGGAGTTTCACAGATACGCAGTATTTT
many	TRBD1	TRBV10-3	TRBJ1-1	CATGGQPNTEAFF	TGTGCCACGGGGGGACAGCCGAACACTGAAGCTTTCTTT
many	TRBD2	TRBV28	TRBJ2-1	CASNAILGGNEQFF	TGTGCCAGCAACGCCATTTTGGGGGGGAATGAGCAGTTCTTC
many	.	TRBV5-1	TRBJ2-7	CASSLELAPPDEQYF	TGCGCCAGCAGCTTGGAGCTAGCCCCCCCGGACGAGCAGTACTTC
many	.	TRBV5-1	TRBJ2-7	CASSLAGEQTYEQYF	TGCGCCAGCAGCTTGGCCGGGGAGCAAACCTACGAGCAGTACTTC
few	TRBD2	TRBV13	TRBJ2-1	CASSLEYIGREAPYNEQFF	TGTGCCAGCAGCTTAGAATATATTGGGCGGGAGGCCCCCTACAATGAGCAGTTCTTC
many	TRBD1	TRBV5-1	TRBJ1-6	CASSPEGQGVKLHF	TGCGCCAGCAGCCCGGAGGGACAGGGTGTTAAACTCCACTTT
many	.	TRBV15	TRBJ1-2	CATSRDGARGSGYTF	TGTGCCACCAGCAGAGATGGCGCCAGGGGTTCCGGCTACACCTTC
many	.	TRBV6-5	TRBJ2-1	CASIIADEQFF	TGTGCCAGCATTATAGCGGATGAGCAGTTCTTC
many	.	TRBV10-2	TRBJ2-1	CASSGIGNEQFF	TGCGCCAGCAGTGGTATCGGGAATGAGCAGTTCTTC
many	.	TRBV2	TRBJ2-5	CASSSDSSETQYF	TGTGCCAGCAGTTCCGACTCGTCCGAGACCCAGTACTTC
many	.	TRBV5-6	TRBJ2-1	CASSLGGFEQFF	TGTGCCAGCAGCTTGGGGGGCTTTGAGCAGTTCTTC
many	TRBD2	TRBV12-3/TRBV12-4	TRBJ2-5	CASSAAGVGQETQYF	TGTGCCAGCAGTGCCGCGGGAGTTGGGCAAGAGACCCAGTACTTC
.	.	TRBV19	TRBJ2-2	CASSSALFF	TGTGCCAGTAGTAGTGCGCTGTTTTTT
many	.	TRBV4-1	TRBJ2-1	CASSYRSDSFNEQFF	TGCGCCAGCAGCTATCGATCGGACAGTTTTAATGAGCAGTTCTTC